The T cell receptor (beta chain) described here comes from a study of control samples from healthy donors and cancer patients. The repertoire was sequenced with immunoSEQ multiplex PCR; TCRdb's copy has only in-frame clones and lacks some. The table records 150,000 to 200,000 clones, 80% to 90% of them present only once. The CDR3 extends over 15 amino acids. V was pared by 2 bases and J by 7 bases, with 10 bases of the junction left unmatched. Germline values: CDR1 MGHRA, CDR2 YSYEKL. This receptor was obtained from a man aged 18 to 30 in good health. Sequencing was done on a sample of blood. This chain uses TRBV4-1 with TRBJ1-1, with 7 nucleotides matching TRBD1. The CDR3 loop reads CASSQIDRADGEAFF. CDR3 DNA sequence: TGCGCCAGCAGCCAAATCGACAGGGCCGACGGTGAAGCTTTCTTT.